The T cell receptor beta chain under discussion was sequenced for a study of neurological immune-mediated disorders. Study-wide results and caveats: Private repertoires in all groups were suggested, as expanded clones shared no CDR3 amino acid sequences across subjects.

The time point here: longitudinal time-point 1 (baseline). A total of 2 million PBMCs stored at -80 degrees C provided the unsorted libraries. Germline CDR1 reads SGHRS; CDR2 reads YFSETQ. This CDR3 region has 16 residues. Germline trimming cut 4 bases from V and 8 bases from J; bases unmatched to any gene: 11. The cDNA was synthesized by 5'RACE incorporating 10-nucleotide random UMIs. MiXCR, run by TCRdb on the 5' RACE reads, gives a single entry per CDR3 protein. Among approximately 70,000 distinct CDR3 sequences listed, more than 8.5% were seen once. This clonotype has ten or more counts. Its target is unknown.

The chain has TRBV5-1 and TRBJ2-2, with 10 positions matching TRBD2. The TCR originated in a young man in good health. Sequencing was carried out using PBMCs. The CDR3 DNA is TGCGCCAGCAGCCCCTCCGGAGTAGCGGGAGGTGGGGAGCTGTTTTTT. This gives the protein CASSPSGVAGGGELFF.